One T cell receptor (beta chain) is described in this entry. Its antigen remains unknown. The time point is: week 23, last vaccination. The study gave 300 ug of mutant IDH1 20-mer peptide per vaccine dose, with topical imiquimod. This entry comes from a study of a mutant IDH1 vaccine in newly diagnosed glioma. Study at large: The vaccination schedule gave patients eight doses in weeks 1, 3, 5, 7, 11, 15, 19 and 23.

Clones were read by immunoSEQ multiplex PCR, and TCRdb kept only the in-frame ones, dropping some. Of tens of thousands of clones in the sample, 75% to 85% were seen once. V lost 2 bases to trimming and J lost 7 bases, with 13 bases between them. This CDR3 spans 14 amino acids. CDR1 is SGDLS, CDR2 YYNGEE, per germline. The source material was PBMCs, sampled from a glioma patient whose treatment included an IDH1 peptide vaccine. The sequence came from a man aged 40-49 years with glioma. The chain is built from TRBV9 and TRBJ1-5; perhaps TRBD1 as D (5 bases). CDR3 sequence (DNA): TGTGCCAGCAGCGTTTTCAGGGAGGGACAGCCCCAGCATTTT. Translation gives CASSVFREGQPQHF.